Listed below are T cell receptor beta chains from one sample, sequenced in a study of blood T cell repertoires in COVID-19. The data were produced by immunoSEQ multiplex PCR, yet TCRdb's version contains in-frame clones alone and is incomplete. Among more than 200,000 clones, around 86% were seen once, and the ten largest hold around 5%. The sequenced material came from peripheral blood. Receptors were obtained from a woman between 55 and 75 years old with COVID-19, enrolled during active disease. Each CDR3 is given with its conserved first and last residue. The order of the fields is clone size, D gene, V gene, J gene, CDR3 DNA, CDR3 protein. A D gene is named only where the DNA matches it firmly. Some rows mark clone size as missing; the rest say once, few, many or name a class of expanded clone.

few	-	TRBV5-1	TRBJ2-7	TGCGCCAGCAGCTTGGCCGTGATGGGGACACCAAGCGCGGCCGAGCAGTACTTC	CASSLAVMGTPSAAEQYF
-	-	TRBV2	TRBJ1-1	TGTGCCAGCAGGGTTGACACGGACACTGAAGCTTTCTTT	CASRVDTDTEAFF
-	TRBD1	TRBV28	TRBJ2-1	TGTGCCAGCAACCGGGACAGAGTCTACAATGAGCAGTTCTTC	CASNRDRVYNEQFF
few	-	TRBV20-1	TRBJ2-1	TGCAGTGCCCACCGGAGCAATGAGCAGTTCTTC	CSAHRSNEQFF
once	TRBD2	TRBV6-5	TRBJ2-7	TGTGCCAGCGGCCCAGCGGGATTGTACGAGCAGTACTTC	CASGPAGLYEQYF
-	-	TRBV19	TRBJ1-5	TGTGCCAGTAGTATTACTCAAGGTTCAGGGCAGCCCCAGCATTTT	CASSITQGSGQPQHF
once	-	TRBV7-2	TRBJ1-1	TGTGCCAGCACCATTCGGAGGAACACTGAAGCTTTCTTT	CASTIRRNTEAFF
-	-	TRBV2	TRBJ1-6	TGTGCCAGCAGTTCCGGGACATCACCCAATTCACCCCTCCACTTT	CASSSGTSPNSPLHF
-	TRBD2	TRBV28	TRBJ2-5	TGTGCCAGCAGTTTTGGGGTGACGGGAGGAGCGTACGAGACCCAGTACTTC	CASSFGVTGGAYETQYF
once	-	TRBV7-3	TRBJ2-2	TGTGCCAGCAGCCCCTCACCCGGGATGGGCACCGGGGAGCTGTTTTTT	CASSPSPGMGTGELFF
-	-	TRBV2	TRBJ1-5	TGTGCCAGCACCGAGGTCCGGGATCAGCCCCAGCATTTT	CASTEVRDQPQHF
-	-	TRBV11-2	TRBJ2-5	TGTGCCAGCAGCTTGAGGGTTTTGGGGACCCAGTACTTC	CASSLRVLGTQYF
-	TRBD2	TRBV30	TRBJ2-1	TGTGCCTGGAGTCCCCGTCTAGCGGGCAAGACCTACAATGAGCAGTTCTTC	CAWSPRLAGKTYNEQFF